Each of the 26 T cell receptor beta chains below was sequenced from the same sample in a study of shared clonotypes between healthy human individuals (dated by TCRdb to the early 2020s). Library method: the immunoSEQ multiplex PCR assay. TCRdb carries this immuneACCESS record with in-frame sequences only. Its versions omit some clonotypes, under half of them owing to an unresolved V gene in the studies checked, with the rest unexplained. Counted in this sample were about 2 million clones; roughly 95% of them appeared once. More than 0.9% of the sample lies in the top ten. CD8 naive samples consisted of CD45RO-negative cells that were positively selected for CCR7, yielding a CD45RA+CCR7+ population without TemRA cells. Sequences were obtained from naive CD8+ T cells sorted from blood. This specimen's cell subset or site label, interpreted: CD45RA+CCR7+. Source of these receptors: a man between 18 and 35 years old in good health.

The J gene is TRBJ2-7, the V gene TRBV4-1; TRBD1 is a possible D gene (6 bases). Germline CDR1 is MGHRA and CDR2 is YSYEKL. V was shortened by 1 base and J by 3 bases, with 22 bases between the two germline ends. The CDR3 loop spans 18 amino acids. The CDR3 is CASSQGQSLDSWIYEQYF. DNA of the CDR3: TGCGCCAGCAGCCAAGGACAAAGTTTGGACAGTTGGATCTACGAGCAGTACTTC.

Regarding this clone: Different DNA sequences within this sample yield the same CDR3. Here the CDR3 reads CASSLGGLTEAFF. In DNA form, the CDR3 reads TGTGCCAGCAGTTTAGGGGGGCTCACTGAAGCTTTCTTT. The genes are TRBV28 and TRBJ1-1; D possibly corresponds to TRBD1 (6 bases). CDR3 length: 13 amino acids. V was shortened by 2 bases and J by 4 bases, with 8 bases between the two germline ends. CDR1 MDHEN and CDR2 SYDVKM come from the germline V gene. Based on the CDR3 plus reference TRBV28 and TRBJ1-1, the full variable domain is DVKVTQSSRYLVKRTGEKVFLECVQDMDHENMFWYRQDPGLGLRLIYFSYDVKMKEKGDIPEGYSVSREKKERFSLILESASTNQTSMYLCASSLGGLTEAFFGQGTRLTVV.

The chain links TRBV2 to TRBJ2-5; TRBD2 might be the D (5 bases). The CDR3 is made up of 16 amino acids. Germline V gives CDR1 SNHLY, CDR2 FYNNEI. Trimming stripped 8 bases from V and 1 base from J, with 20 bases between. DNA of the CDR3: TGTGCCAGCCACACGCCCGGAGCGGACCCCCAAGAGACCCAGTACTTC. Its translation: CASHTPGADPQETQYF.

The V and J genes are TRBV12-5 and TRBJ2-7; D ambiguous. The germline V gene has CDR1 LGHNT and CDR2 FRNRAP. The CDR3 is 17 amino acids. V lost 0 bases and J lost 2, with 17 bases in between. The CDR3 here is CASGLVSPGQVPYEQYF. CDR3 coding DNA: TGTGCTAGTGGTTTGGTATCCCCCGGCCAGGTCCCCTACGAGCAGTACTTC.

The J gene is TRBJ1-2, the V gene TRBV7-9, with TRBD1 identical over 7 bases. Trimming at V came to 5 bases and at J to 4 bases, leaving 4 bases not matched to a gene. In germline, CDR1 is SEHNR, CDR2 FQNEAQ (reference sequence). The CDR3 has 13 residues. CDR3 in amino acids: CASSAGQVYGYTF. The DNA for the CDR3 is TGTGCCAGCAGCGCAGGACAGGTCTATGGCTACACCTTC.

This sequence joins TRBV4-3 and TRBJ2-5, with 9 bases identical to TRBD1. This CDR3 region has 15 residues. V shed 4 bases and J 4 bases; nucleotides not matched to a gene: 7. Germline V gives CDR1 LGHNA, CDR2 YSLEER. CDR3 residues: CASSRGTGKGETQYF. The CDR3 nucleotides are TGCGCCAGCAGCCGAGGGACAGGGAAAGGAGAGACCCAGTACTTC.

The chain employs TRBV27 and TRBJ2-4, with D perhaps matching TRBD2 (6 bases). The CDR3 totals 14 residues. Deletions cut 6 bases from V and 12 bases from J, with 21 bases between. In germline, CDR1 is MNHEY, CDR2 SMNVEV (reference sequence). CDR3 sequence: CASRQNGGPVDQYF. The DNA for the CDR3 is TGTGCCAGCAGGCAAAACGGAGGGCCAGTGGATCAGTACTTC.

This clone has more than one count but fewer than ten. V usage is TRBV29-1 and J usage is TRBJ1-1; D is possibly TRBD1 (5 bases). The CDR3 loop spans 12 amino acids. Per germline, CDR1 SQVTM and CDR2 ANQGSEA. The V end was cut by 6 bases, the J end by 1 base, with 9 bases between. The CDR3 coding sequence is TGCAGCGTCCACACAGGGAACACTGAAGCTTTCTTT. This translates into CSVHTGNTEAFF.

The chain is built from TRBV7-2 and TRBJ2-7, with a tentative D call TRBD2 (5 bases). This CDR3 comprises 14 residues. Germline-derived CDR1 and CDR2 are SGHTA and FQGNSA. V was clipped by 4 bases and J by 2 bases, with 12 bases between them. DNA for the CDR3: TGTGCCAGCAGCTCCCCCGGGGAGACCTACGAGCAGTACTTC. Amino acid sequence: CASSSPGETYEQYF.

The rearrangement joins TRBV13 to TRBJ2-7; D not resolved. There are 16 residues in the CDR3. V shed 0 bases and J shed 5 bases, with 17 bases lying between them. Looked up from germline, CDR1 is PRHDT and CDR2 is FYEKMQ (reference sequence). Here the CDR3 reads CASSLGLAIYPHEQYF. CDR3 nucleotides: TGTGCCAGCAGCTTAGGGCTGGCAATTTACCCCCACGAGCAGTACTTC.

The chain uses TRBV5-7 and TRBJ1-5; D not certain. TRBV5-7 is filed as an ORF, its function uncertain. The CDR3 consists of 13 residues. V dropped 3 bases and J dropped 6 bases, with 10 bases sitting between them. The CDR3 reads CASSSRVSQPQHF. The CDR3 DNA follows: TGTGCCAGCAGCTCTCGGGTGAGTCAGCCCCAGCATTTT.

CDR3 DNA sequence: TGTGCCAGCTCAATCGGGGGTAGCTCTGGAAACACCATATATTTT. Encoded protein: CASSIGGSSGNTIYF. This chain connects TRBV18 to TRBJ1-3, with D possibly being TRBD1 (5 bases). CDR3 size: 15 residues. Looked up from germline, CDR1 is KGHSH and CDR2 is LQKENI. With 5 bases removed from V and 0 bases from J, the gap between germline ends came to 11 bases.

V is TRBV25-1 and J is TRBJ2-3; D call uncertain. This CDR3 has 10 residues. V lost 11 bases to trimming and J lost 1 base, with 4 bases between them. Germline CDR1 is MGHDK and CDR2 is SYGVNS. CDR3 region: CALRTDTQYF. The CDR3 DNA reads TGTGCCCTCCGCACAGATACGCAGTATTTT.

The chain carries TRBV5-6 and TRBJ2-7; 7 bases are shared with TRBD1. The germline gives CDR1 SGHDT, CDR2 YYEEEE. The junction had 15 bases not matched to a gene; V was cut back by 5 bases and J by 4 bases. The CDR3 length is 16 residues. CDR3 protein: CASRGRPDRVGYEQYF. The CDR3 nucleotides are TGTGCCAGCAGGGGAAGACCCGACAGGGTAGGATACGAGCAGTACTTC.

The rearrangement joins TRBV9 to TRBJ1-3, with D maybe TRBD1 (6 bases). Germline V gives CDR1 SGDLS, CDR2 YYNGEE. The CDR3 extends over 15 amino acids. Trimming stripped 3 bases from V and 2 bases from J, with 12 bases between. DNA for the CDR3: TGTGCCAGCAGCGGAGAACAGGGAGCTGGAAACACCATATATTTT. Its protein product is CASSGEQGAGNTIYF.

As for this clone: The sample has other DNA sequences that encode this CDR3 too. The rearrangement joins TRBV9 to TRBJ2-3; perhaps TRBD2 as D (5 bases). Trimming cost V 0 bases and J 3 bases, with 5 bases left between them. This CDR3 has 13 amino acids. The germline V gene has CDR1 SGDLS and CDR2 YYNGEE. The CDR3 is CASSVGTTDTQYF. Written as DNA, the CDR3 is TGTGCCAGCAGCGTAGGGACTACAGATACGCAGTATTTT.

The rearrangement links TRBV5-1 to TRBJ2-1, with 10 bases aligning to TRBD1. Germline assignment: CDR1 SGHRS and CDR2 YFSETQ. This CDR3 region has 16 residues. J was trimmed by 5 bases and V by 4 bases; bases with no gene match: 9. The DNA of the CDR3 is TGCGCCAGCAGCCTCTCCCCGGGACAGGGGCACAATGAGCAGTTCTTC. As protein: CASSLSPGQGHNEQFF.

Remarks on this clone: The identical CDR3 is also encoded by other nucleotide sequences in the sample. V gene TRBV30 combines with J gene TRBJ1-1; D is uncertain. Germline V gives CDR1 GTSNPN, CDR2 SVGIG (reference sequence). The CDR3 is made up of 11 amino acids. The V and J ends lost 0 bases and 7 bases respectively, with 6 bases between them. DNA for the CDR3: TGTGCCTGGAGTGTACGGGGTGAAGCTTTCTTT. This sequence encodes CAWSVRGEAFF.

This clone was seen a few times. This chain joins TRBV7-9 and TRBJ1-6; TRBD1 matches at 9 bases. From germline, CDR1 is SEHNR and CDR2 FQNEAQ (reference sequence). Trimming removed 4 bases from V and 6 bases from J; junction bases left unmatched: 7. The CDR3 is 16 amino acids. CDR3 nucleotides: TGTGCCAGCAGCTCTCTTGGGACAGGGAGTAATTCACCCCTCCACTTT. It is translated as CASSSLGTGSNSPLHF.

With regard to this clone: The sample holds other DNA sequences that translate to the same CDR3. The chain carries TRBV11-2 and TRBJ2-1, with TRBD2 as a possible D gene (6 bases). Trimming left V 1 base short and J 5 bases short, with 9 bases between. CDR3 length: 14 residues. The V gene's germline CDR1 is SGHAT and CDR2 FQNNGV. The CDR3 sequence is CASSLVGGNNEQFF. The CDR3 coding sequence is TGTGCCAGCAGCTTAGTGGGCGGGAACAATGAGCAGTTCTTC.

The V and J genes are TRBV11-2 and TRBJ1-2; D gene unclear. CDR3 length: 14 amino acids. V gave up 2 bases and J gave up 2 bases, with 9 bases separating them. Germline CDR1 and CDR2: SGHAT and FQNNGV. In DNA form, the CDR3 reads TGTGCCAGCAGCTTAACTAGCCAAAACTATGGCTACACCTTC. This translates into CASSLTSQNYGYTF.

The chain couples TRBV27 to TRBJ2-7, with D uncertain. V gave up 2 bases and J gave up 2 bases, with 7 bases separating them. The CDR3 is 13 amino acids. Germline-derived CDR1 and CDR2 are MNHEY and SMNVEV (reference sequence). CDR3 sequence reads: CASSLARPYEQYF. The CDR3 DNA reads as TGTGCCAGCAGTTTAGCGCGACCCTACGAGCAGTACTTC.

The chain combines TRBV27 with TRBJ2-2; D remains unclear. The CDR3 consists of 14 residues. CDR1 is MNHEY, CDR2 SMNVEV, per germline (reference sequence). Trimming removed 3 bases from V and 2 bases from J, with 7 bases in between. The CDR3 region has the DNA TGTGCCAGCAGTTTCCAAGAAAACACCGGGGAGCTGTTTTTT. This encodes CASSFQENTGELFF.

This clone was seen once. The CDR3 sequence: CASSVEGTVVWNEQFF. In nucleotides, the CDR3 is TGTGCCAGCAGCGTAGAGGGGACCGTCGTCTGGAATGAGCAGTTCTTC. The V call is TRBV9, the J call TRBJ2-1; D assignment may be TRBD1 or TRBD2 (5 bases each). The germline V and J ends were trimmed by 0 bases and 7 bases, with 17 bases remaining between them. CDR1 SGDLS and CDR2 YYNGEE come from the germline V gene. The CDR3 runs to 16 residues.

The chain employs TRBV30 and TRBJ1-1; D may be TRBD1 (6 bases). The CDR3 has 13 amino acids. Trimming took 3 bases from V and 4 from J, leaving 12 bases between them. Germline V lookup: CDR1 GTSNPN, CDR2 SVGIG (reference sequence). The CDR3 nucleotides read TGTGCCTGGAGATCGCAGGGGTTCACTGAAGCTTTCTTT. It is translated as CAWRSQGFTEAFF.

J is TRBJ2-7 and V is TRBV9; D may be TRBD1 or TRBD2 (5 bases each). The CDR3 is 14 residues long. With 4 bases removed from V and 1 base from J, the gap between germline ends came to 12 bases. Germline loops: CDR1 SGDLS, CDR2 YYNGEE. As DNA, the CDR3 is TGTGCCAGCAGCATTACTTGGGGGTCCTACGAGCAGTACTTC. Translating it yields CASSITWGSYEQYF.